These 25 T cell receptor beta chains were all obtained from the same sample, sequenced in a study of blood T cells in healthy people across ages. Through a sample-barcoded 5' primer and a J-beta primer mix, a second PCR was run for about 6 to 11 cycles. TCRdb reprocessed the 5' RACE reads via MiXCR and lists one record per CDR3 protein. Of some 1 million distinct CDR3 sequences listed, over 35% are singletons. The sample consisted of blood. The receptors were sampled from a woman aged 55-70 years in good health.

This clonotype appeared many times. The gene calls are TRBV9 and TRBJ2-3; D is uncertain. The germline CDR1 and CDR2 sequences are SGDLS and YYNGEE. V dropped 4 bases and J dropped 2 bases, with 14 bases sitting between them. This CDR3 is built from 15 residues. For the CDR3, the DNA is TGTGCCAGCAGCCCGTACGGGTCGTCCACAGATACGCAGTATTTT. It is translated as CASSPYGSSTDTQYF. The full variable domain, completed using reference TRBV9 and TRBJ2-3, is DSGVTQTPKHLITATGQRVTLRCSPRSGDLSVYWYQQSLDQGLQFLIQYYNGEERAKGNILERFSAQQFPDLHSELNLSSLELGDSALYFCASSPYGSSTDTQYFGPGTRLTVL.

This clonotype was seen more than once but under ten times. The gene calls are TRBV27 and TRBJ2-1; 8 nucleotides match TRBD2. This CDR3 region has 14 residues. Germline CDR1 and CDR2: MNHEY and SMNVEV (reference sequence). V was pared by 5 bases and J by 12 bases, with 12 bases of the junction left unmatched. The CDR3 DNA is TGTGCCAGCAGTCTACTAAAGAGCGGGAGTTCGCAGTTCTTC. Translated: CASSLLKSGSSQFF.

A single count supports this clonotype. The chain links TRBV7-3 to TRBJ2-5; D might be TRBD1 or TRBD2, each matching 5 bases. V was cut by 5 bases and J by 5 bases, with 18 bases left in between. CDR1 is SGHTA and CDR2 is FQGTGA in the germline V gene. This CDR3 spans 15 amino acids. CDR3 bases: TGTGCCAGCAGCATCGGAGGAGCTGGGGGTGAGACCCAGTACTTC. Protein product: CASSIGGAGGETQYF.

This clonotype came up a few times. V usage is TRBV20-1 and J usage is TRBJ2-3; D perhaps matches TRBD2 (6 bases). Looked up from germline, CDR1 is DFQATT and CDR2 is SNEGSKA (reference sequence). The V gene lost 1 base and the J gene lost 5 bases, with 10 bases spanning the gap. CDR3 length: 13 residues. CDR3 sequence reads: CSARVFGRDTQYF. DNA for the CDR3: TGCAGTGCTAGAGTTTTCGGGAGAGATACGCAGTATTTT.

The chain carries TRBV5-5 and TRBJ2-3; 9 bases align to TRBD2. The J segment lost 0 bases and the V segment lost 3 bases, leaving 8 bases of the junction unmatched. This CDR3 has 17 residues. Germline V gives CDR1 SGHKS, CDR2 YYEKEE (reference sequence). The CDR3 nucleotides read TGTGCCAGCAGCTGGAGGAGACTAGCGGCTAGCACAGATACGCAGTATTTT. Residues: CASSWRRLAASTDTQYF.

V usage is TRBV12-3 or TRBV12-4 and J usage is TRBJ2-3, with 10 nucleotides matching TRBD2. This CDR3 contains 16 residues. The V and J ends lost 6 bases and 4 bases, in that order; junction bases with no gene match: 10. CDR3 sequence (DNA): TGTGCCAGCAGCCAGGTTCTAGCGGGAGTGGCAGATACGCAGTATTTT. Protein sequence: CASSQVLAGVADTQYF.

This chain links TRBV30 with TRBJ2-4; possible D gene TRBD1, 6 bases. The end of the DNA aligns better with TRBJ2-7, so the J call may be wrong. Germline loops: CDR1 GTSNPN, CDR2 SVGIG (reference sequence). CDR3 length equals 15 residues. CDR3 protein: CAWSVTGLRVYEQYF. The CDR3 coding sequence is TGTGCCTGGAGTGTTACAGGGTTGCGGGTCTACGAGCAGTACTTC.

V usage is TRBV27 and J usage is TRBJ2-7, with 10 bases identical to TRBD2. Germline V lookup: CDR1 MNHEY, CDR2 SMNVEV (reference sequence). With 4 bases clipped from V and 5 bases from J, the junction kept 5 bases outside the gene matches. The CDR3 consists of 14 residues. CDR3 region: CASSSSGRWNEQYF. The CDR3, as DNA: TGTGCCAGCAGTTCTAGCGGGAGATGGAACGAGCAGTACTTC.

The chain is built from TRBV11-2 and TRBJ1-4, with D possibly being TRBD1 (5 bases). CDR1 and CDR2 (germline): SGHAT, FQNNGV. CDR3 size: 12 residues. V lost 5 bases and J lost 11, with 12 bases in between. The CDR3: CASSLGTGKLFF. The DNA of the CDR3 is TGTGCCAGCAGCCTAGGGACTGGTAAACTGTTTTTT.

The CDR3 region is CASSFHRGASGGYNEQFF. The DNA for the CDR3 is TGTGCCAGCAGTTTTCATAGGGGAGCTAGCGGGGGCTACAATGAGCAGTTCTTC. This chain links TRBV27 with TRBJ2-1; TRBD2 matches 10 bases. CDR1 and CDR2 from the germline V gene are MNHEY and SMNVEV (reference sequence). The V gene end was trimmed by 3 bases and the J gene end by 3 bases; junction bases not matched to a gene: 11. This CDR3 is 18 amino acids long.

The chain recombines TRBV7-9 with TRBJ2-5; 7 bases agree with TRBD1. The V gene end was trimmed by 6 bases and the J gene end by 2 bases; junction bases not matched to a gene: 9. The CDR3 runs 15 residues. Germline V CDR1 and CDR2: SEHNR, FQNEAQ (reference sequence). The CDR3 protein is CASSQGTVEQETQYF. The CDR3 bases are TGTGCCAGCAGTCAAGGGACAGTTGAACAAGAGACCCAGTACTTC.

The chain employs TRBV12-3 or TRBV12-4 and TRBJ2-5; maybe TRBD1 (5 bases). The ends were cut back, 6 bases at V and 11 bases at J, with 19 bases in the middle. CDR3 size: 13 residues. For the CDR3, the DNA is TGTGCCAGCAGATCAGACAGAAACAATGAGCAGTACTTC. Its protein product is CASRSDRNNEQYF.

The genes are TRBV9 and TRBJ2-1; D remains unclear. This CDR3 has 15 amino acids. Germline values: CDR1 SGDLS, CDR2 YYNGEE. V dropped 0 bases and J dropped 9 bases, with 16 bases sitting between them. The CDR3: CASSVEAEFFSEQFF. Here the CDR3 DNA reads TGTGCCAGCAGCGTAGAGGCCGAGTTTTTCAGTGAGCAGTTCTTC.

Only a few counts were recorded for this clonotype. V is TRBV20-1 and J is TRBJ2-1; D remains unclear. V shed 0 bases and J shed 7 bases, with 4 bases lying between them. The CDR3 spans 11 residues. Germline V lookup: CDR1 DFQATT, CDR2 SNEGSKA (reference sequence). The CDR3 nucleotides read TGCAGTGCTAGAGATTTTAATGAGCAGTTCTTC. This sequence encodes CSARDFNEQFF.

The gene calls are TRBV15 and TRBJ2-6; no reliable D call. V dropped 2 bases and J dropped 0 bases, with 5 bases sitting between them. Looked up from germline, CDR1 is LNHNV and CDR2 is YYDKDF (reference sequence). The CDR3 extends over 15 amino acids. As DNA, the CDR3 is TGTGCCACCAGCAGAAGGAACTCTGGGGCCAACGTCCTGACTTTC. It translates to CATSRRNSGANVLTF.

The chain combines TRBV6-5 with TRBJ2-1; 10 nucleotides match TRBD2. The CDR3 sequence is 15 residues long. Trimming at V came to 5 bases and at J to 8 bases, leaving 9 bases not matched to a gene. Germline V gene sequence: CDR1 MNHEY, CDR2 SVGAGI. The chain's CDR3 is CASSRVAGGIDEQFF. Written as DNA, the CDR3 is TGTGCCAGCAGTAGAGTAGCGGGAGGTATCGATGAGCAGTTCTTC.

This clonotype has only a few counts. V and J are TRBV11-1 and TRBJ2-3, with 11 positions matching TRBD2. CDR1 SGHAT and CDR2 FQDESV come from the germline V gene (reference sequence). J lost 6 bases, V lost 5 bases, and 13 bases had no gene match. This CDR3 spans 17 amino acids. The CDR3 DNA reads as TGTGCCAGCAGCGTAATAGCGGGAGGGTTAGTTCCGGATACGCAGTATTTT. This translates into CASSVIAGGLVPDTQYF.

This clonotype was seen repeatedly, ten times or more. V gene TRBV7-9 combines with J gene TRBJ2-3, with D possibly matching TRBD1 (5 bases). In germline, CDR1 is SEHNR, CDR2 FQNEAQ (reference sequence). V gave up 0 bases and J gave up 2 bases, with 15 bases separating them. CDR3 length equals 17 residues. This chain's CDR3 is CASSLADLGPNTDTQYF. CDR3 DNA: TGTGCCAGCAGCTTAGCAGACCTGGGGCCCAACACAGATACGCAGTATTTT.

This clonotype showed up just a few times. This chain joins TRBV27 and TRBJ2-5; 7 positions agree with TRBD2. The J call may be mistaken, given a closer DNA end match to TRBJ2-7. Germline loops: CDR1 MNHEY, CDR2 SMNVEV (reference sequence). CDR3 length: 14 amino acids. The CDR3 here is CASSLKLSGIEQYF. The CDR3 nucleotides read TGTGCCAGCAGTTTAAAGTTGAGCGGGATCGAGCAGTACTTC.

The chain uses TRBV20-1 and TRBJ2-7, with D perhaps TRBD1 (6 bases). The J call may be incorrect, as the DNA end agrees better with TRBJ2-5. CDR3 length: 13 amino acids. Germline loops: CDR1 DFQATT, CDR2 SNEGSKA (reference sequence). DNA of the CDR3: TGCAGTGCCCCAGGACAGCGGTGGGAGACCCAGTACTTC. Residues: CSAPGQRWETQYF.

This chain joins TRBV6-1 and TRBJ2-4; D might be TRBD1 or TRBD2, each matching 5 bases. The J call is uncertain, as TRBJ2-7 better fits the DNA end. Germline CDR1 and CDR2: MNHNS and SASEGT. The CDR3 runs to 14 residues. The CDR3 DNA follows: TGTGCCAGCAATGACCGGGGCAGGGAAGGCGAGCAGTACTTC. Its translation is CASNDRGREGEQYF.

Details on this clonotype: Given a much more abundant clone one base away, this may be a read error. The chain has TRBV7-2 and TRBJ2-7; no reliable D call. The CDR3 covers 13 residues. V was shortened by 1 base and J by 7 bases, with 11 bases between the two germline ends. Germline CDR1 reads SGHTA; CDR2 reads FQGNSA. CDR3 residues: CASSLGIRVEQYF. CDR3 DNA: TGTGCCAGCAGCTTAGGGATCCGGGTTGAGCAGTACTTC.

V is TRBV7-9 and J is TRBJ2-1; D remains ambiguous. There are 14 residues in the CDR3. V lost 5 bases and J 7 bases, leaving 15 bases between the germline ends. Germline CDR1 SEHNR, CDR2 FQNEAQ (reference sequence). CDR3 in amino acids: CASSLGWNLNEQFF. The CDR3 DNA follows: TGTGCCAGCAGCCTAGGATGGAACTTGAATGAGCAGTTCTTC.

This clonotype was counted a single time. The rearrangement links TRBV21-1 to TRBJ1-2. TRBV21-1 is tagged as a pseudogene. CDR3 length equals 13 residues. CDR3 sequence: CASPGGPRLSYTF. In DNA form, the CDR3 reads TGTGCCTCACCTGGGGGTCCCCGCTTGAGCTACACCTTC.

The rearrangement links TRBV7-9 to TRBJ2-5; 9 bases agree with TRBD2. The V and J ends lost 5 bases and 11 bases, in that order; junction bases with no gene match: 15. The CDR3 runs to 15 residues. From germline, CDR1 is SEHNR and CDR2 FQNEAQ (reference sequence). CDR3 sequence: CASSPGLASRNEQYF. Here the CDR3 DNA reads TGTGCCAGCAGCCCCGGACTAGCGTCCCGCAATGAGCAGTACTTC.